The next 14 T cell receptor beta chains were all read from a single sample in a study of blood T cell repertoires in COVID-19. Measured with immunoSEQ multiplex PCR; TCRdb has only the in-frame clones, and not every one. Of around 220,000 clones in the sample, around nine tenths were seen once. The sequenced material came from peripheral blood. The receptors come from a woman aged 40 to 49 who had recovered from COVID-19.

This chain links TRBV5-1 with TRBJ1-2; no firm D call. The CDR3 is made up of 13 amino acids. Germline CDR1 reads SGHRS; CDR2 reads YFSETQ. V dropped 6 bases and J dropped 2 bases, with 11 bases sitting between them. As DNA, the CDR3 is TGCGCCAGCACCGCTTTCGAGAACTATGGCTACACCTTC. It yields the protein CASTAFENYGYTF.

The chain joins TRBV6-6 to TRBJ1-5, with 10 bases matching TRBD1. The CDR3 totals 15 residues. Germline CDR1 is MNHNY and CDR2 is SVGAGI (reference sequence). Trimming took 6 bases from V and 3 from J; bases not matched to a gene: 5. The CDR3 loop reads CASRGQGEINQPQHF. For the CDR3, the DNA is TGTGCCAGCAGAGGACAGGGGGAAATCAATCAGCCCCAGCATTTT.

The chain uses TRBV3-1 (or the pseudogene TRBV3-2) and TRBJ2-7; a weak D match, TRBD2 (6 bases). Germline CDR1 LGHDT, CDR2 YNNKEL (reference sequence). The germline V and J ends were trimmed by 11 bases and 3 bases, with 20 bases remaining between them. The CDR3 sequence is 14 residues long. CDR3 loop: CAHTKGLSHYEQYF. The CDR3 nucleotides are TGTGCCCACACTAAAGGACTATCACACTACGAGCAGTACTTC.

The J gene is TRBJ2-1, the V gene TRBV7-6, with 9 bases fitting TRBD1. This CDR3 spans 16 amino acids. Per the germline V gene, CDR1 is SGHVS and CDR2 is FNYEAQ. The V segment lost 5 bases and the J segment 1 base; nucleotides outside the gene matches: 6. This chain's CDR3 is CASSRGQGASYNEQFF. In DNA form, the CDR3 reads TGTGCCAGCAGCCGGGGACAGGGAGCATCCTACAATGAGCAGTTCTTC.

This clone was observed a few times. CDR3 sequence reads: CASTLTGSSYEQYF. Written as DNA, the CDR3 is TGTGCCAGCACATTGACAGGGTCGTCCTACGAGCAGTACTTC. The J gene is TRBJ2-7, the V gene TRBV6-5; 7 nucleotides match TRBD1. The V gene's germline CDR1 is MNHEY and CDR2 SVGAGI. The CDR3 extends over 14 amino acids. The trim removed 7 bases at V and 1 base at J, leaving 7 bases unmatched.

V and J are TRBV19 and TRBJ2-6, with D possibly TRBD1 on 6 matching bases. The length of the CDR3 is 18 residues. The germline V and J ends were trimmed by 1 base and 0 bases, with 13 bases remaining between them. Germline V CDR1 and CDR2: LNHDA, SQIVND (reference sequence). This CDR3 is CASSIAGGPASGANVLTF. DNA of the CDR3: TGTGCCAGTAGTATAGCTGGGGGCCCTGCCTCTGGGGCCAACGTCCTGACTTTC.

The chain combines TRBV5-4 with TRBJ2-7; 10 positions match TRBD2. The CDR3 has 14 amino acids. After removal of 6 bases from V and 6 bases from J, the junction contained 9 bases not matched to a gene. CDR1 SGHNT and CDR2 YYREEE come from the germline V gene (reference sequence). The DNA of the CDR3 is TGTGCCAGCACCCTAGCGGGAGCCCCTCGCGAGCAGTACTTC. It yields the protein CASTLAGAPREQYF.

The chain is built from TRBV4-3 and TRBJ2-7; TRBD1 matches 10 bases. The CDR3 runs 16 residues. In germline, CDR1 is LGHNA, CDR2 YSLEER. Trimming took 0 bases from V and 3 from J; bases not matched to a gene: 5. CDR3: CASSQDRDRGHYEQYF. The CDR3, as DNA: TGCGCCAGCAGCCAAGATAGGGACAGGGGTCACTACGAGCAGTACTTC.

The chain combines TRBV19 with TRBJ2-7; 9 nucleotides line up with TRBD1. The CDR3 length is 14 residues. Trimming at V came to 4 bases and at J to 2 bases, leaving 3 bases not matched to a gene. The germline V gene encodes CDR1 LNHDA and CDR2 SQIVND (reference sequence). This CDR3 is CASSTRTGAYEQYF. Here the CDR3 DNA reads TGTGCCAGTAGTACCCGGACAGGGGCCTACGAGCAGTACTTC.

The genes are TRBV7-2 and TRBJ2-1; a possible D gene is TRBD2 (6 bases). V dropped 5 bases and J dropped 3 bases, with 11 bases sitting between them. The CDR3 extends over 14 amino acids. Per germline, CDR1 SGHTA and CDR2 FQGNSA. The DNA for the CDR3 is TGTGCCAGCAGCGTCGGGGGTGTCTACAATGAGCAGTTCTTC. The encoded protein is CASSVGGVYNEQFF.

The V call is TRBV19, the J call TRBJ2-3; 7 bases match TRBD2. The CDR3 has 16 amino acids. The V segment lost 6 bases and the J segment 3 bases; nucleotides outside the gene matches: 12. Germline CDR1 reads LNHDA; CDR2 reads SQIVND (reference sequence). The CDR3 sequence: CASRSGLGRGTDTQYF. The CDR3 nucleotides read TGTGCCAGTAGATCTGGACTAGGTCGAGGAACAGATACGCAGTATTTT.

V is TRBV5-4 and J is TRBJ1-5, with D perhaps matching TRBD1 (5 bases). The CDR3 has 14 amino acids. V lost 7 bases and J 1 base, leaving 12 bases between the germline ends. Germline-derived CDR1 and CDR2 are SGHNT and YYREEE (reference sequence). This CDR3 is CASFLQGSNQPQHF. The CDR3 nucleotides read TGTGCCAGCTTTCTTCAGGGAAGCAATCAGCCCCAGCATTTT. Based on the CDR3 plus reference TRBV5-4 and TRBJ1-5, the full variable domain is ETGVTQSPTHLIKTRGQQVTLRCSSQSGHNTVSWYQQALGQGPQFIFQYYREEENGRGNFPPRFSGLQFPNYSSELNVNALELDDSALYLCASFLQGSNQPQHFGDGTRLSIL.

This rearrangement joins TRBV4-3 to TRBJ2-6; possibly TRBD2 for D (6 bases). From germline, CDR1 is LGHNA and CDR2 YSLEER. V lost 0 bases, J lost 4 bases, and 13 bases lay in between. The CDR3 contains 17 residues. For the CDR3, the DNA is TGCGCCAGCAGCCAAGATGGAGGGGCCGTAGGGGCCAACGTCCTGACTTTC. Amino acids: CASSQDGGAVGANVLTF.

V usage is TRBV28 and J usage is TRBJ2-7; D may be TRBD1 (5 bases). V shed 6 bases and J shed 5 bases, with 20 bases lying between them. There are 15 residues in the CDR3. Germline CDR1 is MDHEN and CDR2 is SYDVKM. Here the CDR3 DNA reads TGTGCCAGCAGCCCCGACGCCGCAGGGAAAGACGAGCAGTACTTC. Its translation: CASSPDAAGKDEQYF.